The 27 T cell receptor beta chains below were found in one sample sequenced in a study of cytomegalovirus exposure and HLA in healthy donors (dated by TCRdb to 2016 to 2017). Library preparation used the immunoSEQ multiplex PCR assay. For the multiplex PCR, a mixture combining 60 forward primers for TCR Vbeta segments and 13 reverse primers for TCR Jbeta segments was used. Entries here come from immuneACCESS through TCRdb and include only in-frame sequences with V and J called. Some clones fail to appear in such tables; in the studies checked, an unresolved V gene covers under half of the shortfall, and the cause of the remainder is unknown. Counted in this sample were 55,000 to 80,000 clones; approximately 71% of them appeared once. Approximately 22% of the sample is held by the ten biggest clonotypes. The sample taken for sequencing was PBMCs. The receptors originated from a woman in her thirties or forties in good health and CMV-seropositive.

For the CDR3, the DNA is TGTGCCAGCAGCATGACAGACGCCCTAGCCAAAAACATTCAGTACTTC. Translation gives CASSMTDALAKNIQYF. V is TRBV7-9 and J is TRBJ2-4; perhaps TRBD1 as D (5 bases). The CDR3 contains 16 residues. Germline V CDR1 and CDR2: SEHNR, FQNEAQ (reference sequence). Trimming left V 5 bases short and J 0 bases short, with 14 bases between.

This clone was counted a few times. The chain uses TRBV6-5 and TRBJ2-7; 8 bases match TRBD1. This CDR3 spans 13 amino acids. Germline assignment: CDR1 MNHEY and CDR2 SVGAGI. V shed 4 bases, J shed 3 bases, and the junction held 2 bases outside the gene matches. In nucleotides, the CDR3 is TGTGCCAGCAGTTCTGGGACAGGCTACGAGCAGTACTTC. Its translation is CASSSGTGYEQYF.

This chain links TRBV29-1 with TRBJ2-2, with 12 bases identical to TRBD1. CDR3 length equals 14 residues. Germline CDR1 SQVTM, CDR2 ANQGSEA. V was pared by 7 bases and J by 2 bases, with 2 bases of the junction left unmatched. The chain's CDR3 is CSAGTGGNTGELFF. The CDR3 DNA reads as TGCAGCGCCGGGACAGGGGGCAACACCGGGGAGCTGTTTTTT.

The table lists this clone with a count of one. This chain connects TRBV14 to TRBJ2-1, with TRBD2 matching over 10 bases. Unmatched junction bases numbered 9, after V lost 1 base and J lost 9 bases. This CDR3 region has 16 residues. Germline assignment: CDR1 SGHDN and CDR2 FVKESK. The CDR3 region is CASSQVRAGGLGEQFF. The CDR3 bases are TGTGCCAGCAGCCAAGTGCGAGCGGGGGGGCTCGGTGAGCAGTTCTTC.

CDR3 amino acids: CASSYFLETEAFF. The DNA for the CDR3 is TGTGCCAGCAGTTACTTCCTGGAGACTGAAGCTTTCTTT. The V gene is TRBV6-5, the J gene TRBJ1-1; D unclear. Germline CDR1 is MNHEY and CDR2 is SVGAGI. The CDR3 covers 13 residues. V lost 1 base, J lost 5 bases, and 8 bases lay in between.

The chain joins TRBV6-1 to TRBJ2-7, with D perhaps TRBD2 (5 bases). The germline V gene encodes CDR1 MNHNS and CDR2 SASEGT. Trimming took off 5 bases at V and 5 bases at J, with 13 bases between the two ends. This CDR3 comprises 13 residues. This chain's CDR3 is CASSRRETDEQYF. The CDR3 DNA reads as TGTGCCAGCAGTCGAAGGGAGACCGACGAGCAGTACTTC.

The V and J genes are TRBV7-9 and TRBJ2-2; 10 nucleotides match TRBD1. Germline V gives CDR1 SEHNR, CDR2 FQNEAQ (reference sequence). The ends lost 1 base at V and 3 bases at J; junction bases unmatched: 11. CDR3 length equals 19 residues. The CDR3 sequence is CASSLVEGFGTGDTGELFF. CDR3 coding DNA: TGTGCCAGCAGCTTAGTAGAGGGATTCGGGACAGGGGACACCGGGGAGCTGTTTTTT.

This rearrangement joins TRBV7-9 to TRBJ1-1; D uncertain. Trimming stripped 5 bases from V and 2 bases from J, with 12 bases between. The CDR3 covers 14 residues. Germline V gene data show CDR1 as SEHNR and CDR2 as FQNEAQ (reference sequence). The CDR3 protein is CASSPMPGNTEAFF. CDR3 in DNA: TGTGCCAGCAGCCCAATGCCAGGTAACACTGAAGCTTTCTTT. The entire variable domain, with the rest obtained from reference TRBV7-9 and TRBJ1-1, is as follows: DTGVSQNPRHKITKRGQNVTFRCDPISEHNRLYWYRQTLGQGPEFLTYFQNEAQLEKSRLLSDRFSAERPKGSFSTLEIQRTEQGDSAMYLCASSPMPGNTEAFFGQGTRLTVV.

This clone was recorded a few times. The rearrangement uses TRBV6-1 and TRBJ1-1; 9 positions match TRBD1. The CDR3 spans 13 residues. Germline V gives CDR1 MNHNS, CDR2 SASEGT. The V segment lost 6 bases and the J segment 6 bases; nucleotides outside the gene matches: 5. The CDR3 here is CASSRTGVAEAFF. CDR3 nucleotides: TGTGCCAGCAGCCGGACAGGGGTCGCTGAAGCTTTCTTT.

This sequence joins TRBV7-9 and TRBJ1-2; 7 bases are a match to TRBD1. J was trimmed by 4 bases and V by 1 base; bases with no gene match: 9. Germline V lookup: CDR1 SEHNR, CDR2 FQNEAQ (reference sequence). This CDR3 comprises 16 residues. The CDR3 region is CASSLVGGVRVYGYTF. CDR3 DNA: TGTGCCAGCAGCTTAGTAGGGGGCGTAAGGGTCTATGGCTACACCTTC.

The chain uses TRBV9 and TRBJ2-3, with a tentative D call TRBD2 (6 bases). The CDR3 spans 14 residues. V was trimmed by 4 bases and J by 4 bases, leaving 13 bases between them. Germline loops: CDR1 SGDLS, CDR2 YYNGEE. The CDR3 nucleotides are TGTGCCAGCAGCCCAGTTCGGGGGTCAGATACGCAGTATTTT. It encodes CASSPVRGSDTQYF.

This clone was observed a few times. The junction departs from the called germline gene at one end, perhaps through a read error. This sequence joins TRBV7-9 and TRBJ2-6; D gene ambiguous. The CDR3 covers 15 residues. The germline V gene has CDR1 SEHNR and CDR2 FQNEAQ (reference sequence). The CDR3 region is CSSIPEDSGANVLTF. CDR3 bases: TGTTCCAGCATCCCAGAGGACTCTGGGGCCAACGTCCTGACTTTC.

This clone was seen a single time. V and J are TRBV5-1 and TRBJ2-7, with 8 bases aligning to TRBD1. V gave up 4 bases and J gave up 2 bases; unmatched junction bases: 8. Germline CDR1 reads SGHRS; CDR2 reads YFSETQ. The CDR3 contains 15 residues. CDR3 amino acids: CASSLGDRKPYEQYF. Written as DNA, the CDR3 is TGCGCCAGCAGCCTAGGGGACAGGAAGCCCTACGAGCAGTACTTC.

This clone was recorded only once. The V gene is TRBV4-1, the J gene TRBJ1-1; D call uncertain. The V and J ends lost 3 bases and 0 bases respectively, with 8 bases between them. This CDR3 is 14 amino acids long. The V gene's germline CDR1 is MGHRA and CDR2 YSYEKL. CDR3 sequence reads: CASSQVALNTEAFF. The CDR3 DNA sequence: TGCGCCAGCAGCCAGGTTGCGTTGAACACTGAAGCTTTCTTT.

In its sample, this clone was seen a few times. The rearrangement joins TRBV2 to TRBJ1-6, with 9 bases fitting TRBD1. This CDR3 spans 14 amino acids. J was trimmed by 9 bases and V by 9 bases; bases with no gene match: 9. Germline loops: CDR1 SNHLY, CDR2 FYNNEI. The CDR3 DNA sequence: TGTGCCAGTCTTTCACAGGGGGCCAGTTCACCCCTCCACTTT. Translating gives CASLSQGASSPLHF.

The chain carries TRBV21-1 and TRBJ1-2; TRBD1 reflects the table's D call only, with no check against the DNA. TRBV21-1 is reported as a pseudogene. The CDR3 runs to 14 residues. CDR3 bases: TGTGCCAGCAGCAAAGCCCCAGAAAGCTATGGCTACACCTTC. Protein: CASSKAPESYGYTF.

This clone was picked up a small number of times. The chain links TRBV18 to TRBJ2-5, with TRBD2 identical over 9 bases. Per the germline V gene, CDR1 is KGHSH and CDR2 is LQKENI. V lost 6 bases, J lost 0 bases, and 5 bases stayed unmatched. This CDR3 has 15 amino acids. CDR3: CASSSVAGDQETQYF. The DNA of the CDR3 is TGTGCCAGCTCTTCGGTAGCGGGGGACCAAGAGACCCAGTACTTC.

CDR3 sequence: CASSIPGQGVGYTF. The CDR3 DNA follows: TGCGCCAGCAGCATTCCGGGACAGGGGGTCGGCTACACCTTC. The rearrangement uses TRBV5-1 and TRBJ1-2; the match to TRBD1 covers 11 bases. V trimming: 4 bases; J trimming: 8 bases; junction bases outside the gene matches: 7. The germline V gene encodes CDR1 SGHRS and CDR2 YFSETQ. The CDR3 consists of 14 residues.

This sequence joins TRBV6-5 and TRBJ2-3; no definite D call. V dropped 0 bases and J dropped 0 bases, with 4 bases sitting between them. Germline V gene lookup returns CDR1 MNHEY and CDR2 SVGAGI. The CDR3 sequence is 14 residues long. Here the CDR3 reads CASSYSSSTDTQYF. In DNA form, the CDR3 reads TGTGCCAGCAGTTACTCGTCGAGCACAGATACGCAGTATTTT.

The chain carries TRBV5-1 and TRBJ1-2; D is uncertain. The germline V gene encodes CDR1 SGHRS and CDR2 YFSETQ. This CDR3 comprises 15 residues. The ends were cut back, 4 bases at V and 4 bases at J, with 17 bases in the middle. CDR3 bases: TGCGCCAGCAGCCTCAGACCCTCGGGTGGCTATGGCTACACCTTC. This gives the protein CASSLRPSGGYGYTF.

Only a few counts were recorded for this clone. The chain employs TRBV29-1 and TRBJ2-3, with 8 bases identical to TRBD1. Germline CDR1 SQVTM, CDR2 ANQGSEA. There are 15 residues in the CDR3. V lost 6 bases to trimming and J lost 5 bases; unmatched junction nucleotides: 13. The CDR3 here is CSVLGRTGNIDTQYF. The DNA of the CDR3 is TGCAGCGTCCTGGGGCGGACAGGGAATATAGATACGCAGTATTTT.

Only one count was recorded for this clone. The chain employs TRBV27 and TRBJ2-7, with TRBD2 matching over 8 bases. Germline values: CDR1 MNHEY, CDR2 SMNVEV (reference sequence). This CDR3 contains 15 residues. The trim removed 4 bases at V and 2 bases at J, leaving 7 bases unmatched. CDR3 in DNA: TGTGCCAGCAGTTACAGCGGTAGCGGGGCCTACGAGCAGTACTTC. Protein product: CASSYSGSGAYEQYF.

CDR3 DNA: TGTGCCAGTAGTATCCAGCGCGGGGACGGGAAAAGAGCTTTCTTT. Protein: CASSIQRGDGKRAFF. The gene calls are TRBV19 and TRBJ1-1; D is perhaps TRBD1 (5 bases). This CDR3 is built from 15 residues. The germline CDR1 and CDR2 sequences are LNHDA and SQIVND (reference sequence). Trimming removed 3 bases from V and 10 bases from J, with 21 bases in between.

This clone has more than one count but fewer than ten. This chain connects TRBV5-6 to TRBJ1-4, with 8 positions matching TRBD1. The germline V gene has CDR1 SGHDT and CDR2 YYEEEE. This CDR3 has 16 residues. The V and J ends lost 0 bases and 7 bases, in that order; junction bases with no gene match: 8. CDR3: CASSLATDRVGEKLFF. The CDR3 DNA reads TGTGCCAGCAGCTTGGCCACGGACAGGGTTGGTGAAAAACTGTTTTTT.

The chain uses TRBV6-4 and TRBJ1-2, with D unresolved. The CDR3 has 13 residues. CDR1 is MRHNA and CDR2 is SNTAGT in the germline V gene. V was cut by 5 bases and J by 3 bases, with 10 bases left in between. CDR3 DNA sequence: TGTGCCAGCAGTCGAGAGAGATACTATGGCTACACCTTC. Encoded protein: CASSRERYYGYTF.

The V call is TRBV19, the J call TRBJ1-2; 9 bases fit TRBD1. V lost 6 bases and J lost 7; bases outside the gene matches: 3. The CDR3 totals 12 residues. Germline values: CDR1 LNHDA, CDR2 SQIVND (reference sequence). CDR3 amino acids: CASRQGAGGYTF. The CDR3, as DNA: TGTGCCAGTAGACAGGGGGCGGGTGGCTACACCTTC. The full variable domain, in which reference TRBV19 and TRBJ1-2 provide the parts outside the CDR3, is DGGITQSPKYLFRKEGQNVTLSCEQNLNHDAMYWYRQDPGQGLRLIYYSQIVNDFQKGDIAEGYSVSREKKESFPLTVTSAQKNPTAFYLCASRQGAGGYTFGSGTRLTVV.

V usage is TRBV10-3 and J usage is TRBJ2-7, with 7 nucleotides matching TRBD1. Germline assignment: CDR1 ENHRY and CDR2 SYGVKD. Trimming at V came to 6 bases and at J to 2 bases, leaving 10 bases not matched to a gene. CDR3 length equals 15 residues. As DNA, the CDR3 is TGTGCCATCAGCGTTAGACAGGGAGTTACCTACGAGCAGTACTTC. This translates into CAISVRQGVTYEQYF.